The present T cell receptor beta chain was sequenced within a study of T cells expressing NK-cell markers. On the study more broadly: Each TCR beta repertoire originated in sorted T cells that were CD3+CD56+NKG2C+, CD3+CD56+NKG2C- or CD3+CD56-NKG2C+.

Overall study findings and caveats: As a fraction of CD8+ T cells, dominant NKG2C+ clonotypes reached roughly 1.0-7.5% in about six donors. Expanded clones of NKG2C+ T cells had an unclear HCMV specificity.

The cDNA for TCR beta came from 5'RACE template switching with UMIs. TCRdb re-called the 5' RACE reads and gives one entry per CDR3 protein, without DNA. The sample data list fewer than 400,000 distinct CDR3 sequences. A note on this clonotype: The antigen is undetermined.

The sequenced material came from blood T cells: a sorted CD56 or NKG2C T cell subset, CD4+ or CD8+ T cells, or bulk PBMC T cells (not recorded which). This TCR came from a man aged 18-69 years in good health.

CDR3 residues: CASSLGTSPNEQFF. The chain is built from TRBV5-6 and TRBJ2-1; absent DNA, TCRdb's TRBD2 call cannot be checked. CDR1 and CDR2 (germline): SGHDT, YYEEEE. The CDR3 length is 14 residues.